This TCR beta chain stems from a study of cytomegalovirus exposure and HLA in healthy donors. Findings and caveats of the study: After further analysis at a later stage, 17,000 or so TCR beta sequences were associated with HLA alleles at 0.05 false discovery rate.

Concerning this clone: Its antigen is not identified.

PCR involved 60 Vbeta and 13 Jbeta primers. Assay: immunoSEQ multiplex PCR; the TCRdb copy retains only in-frame clones and omits some. The data contain about 120,000 clones, 74% of them singletons. Although they were nominally healthy when sampled, donors likely had unrecorded immune exposures. Germline trimming cut 2 bases from V and 8 bases from J; bases unmatched to any gene: 11. CDR3 length: 16 residues. Germline V gene lookup returns CDR1 MNHNY and CDR2 SVGAGI (reference sequence). This TCR was sampled from a human donor in good health. The rearrangement uses TRBV6-6 and TRBJ1-4; 7 nucleotides line up with TRBD1. The sequenced material came from PBMCs. The CDR3 here is CASSYPERGQGEKLFF. The CDR3 region has the DNA TGTGCCAGCAGTTACCCTGAGAGGGGGCAAGGCGAAAAACTGTTTTTT.